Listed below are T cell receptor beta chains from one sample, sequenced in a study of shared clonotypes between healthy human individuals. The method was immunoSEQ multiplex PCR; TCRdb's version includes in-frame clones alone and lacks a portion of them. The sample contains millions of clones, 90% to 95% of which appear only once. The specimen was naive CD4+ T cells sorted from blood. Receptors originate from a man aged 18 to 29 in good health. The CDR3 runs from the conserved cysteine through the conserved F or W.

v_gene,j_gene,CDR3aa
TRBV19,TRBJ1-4,CASSIGQSNEKLFF
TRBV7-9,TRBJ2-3,CASSFGGTDTQYF
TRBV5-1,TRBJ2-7,CASSPGTPTYEQYF
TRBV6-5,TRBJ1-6,CASSLDRAPGNSPLHF
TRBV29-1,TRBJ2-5,CSVERGQGETQYF
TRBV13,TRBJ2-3,CASSPRYGTDTQYF
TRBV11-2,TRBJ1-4,CASSQRLDREVGGEKLFF
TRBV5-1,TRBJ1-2,CASSPRTGPAYGYTF
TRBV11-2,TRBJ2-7,CASSRSGAHSYEQYF
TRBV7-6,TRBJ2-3,CASSVRQATDTQYF
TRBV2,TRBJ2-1,CASSSEILSSYNEQFF
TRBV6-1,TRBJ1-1,CASRGPGETEAFF
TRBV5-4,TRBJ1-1,CASSSGRDRGTEAFF
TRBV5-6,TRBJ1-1,CASSLGDRANTEAFF
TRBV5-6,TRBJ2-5,CASSLVKNTNRETQYF
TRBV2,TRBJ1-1,CASSSGTGGGGTEAFF
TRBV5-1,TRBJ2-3,CASSPGTSGADTQYF
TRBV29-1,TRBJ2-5,CSVEPGGETQYF
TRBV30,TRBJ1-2,CAWNYGQGGYGYTF
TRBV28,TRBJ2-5,CASSARLAYQETQYF
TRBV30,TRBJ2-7,CAWSQGHEQYF
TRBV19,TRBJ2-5,CASGSDGLGIRETQYF
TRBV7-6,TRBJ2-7,CASRQEWGYEQYF
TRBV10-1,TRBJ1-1,CASSADPNTEAFF
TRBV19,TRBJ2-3,CASSMAGTSTDTQYF
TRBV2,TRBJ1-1,CASRNRGRDTEAFF
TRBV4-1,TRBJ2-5,CASSRGDPETQYF
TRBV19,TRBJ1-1,CASRRTGAMNTEAFF
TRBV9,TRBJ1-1,CASSAPGPRGLTEAFF
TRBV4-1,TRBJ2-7,CASSPAAYSAYEQYF
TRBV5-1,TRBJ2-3,CASGGTGFTDTQYF
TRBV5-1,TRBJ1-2,CASSLVSWAAGYTF
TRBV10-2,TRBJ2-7,CASSEVALEQYF
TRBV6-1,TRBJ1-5,CASNRINQPQHF
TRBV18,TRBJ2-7,CASSPRQGGSEQYF
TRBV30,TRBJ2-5,CAWSVLAGETRYF
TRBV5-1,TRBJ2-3,CASSLFPSGSTDTQYF
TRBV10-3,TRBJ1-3,CAILQGDLSGNTIYF
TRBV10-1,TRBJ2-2,CASSEQTPAGELFF
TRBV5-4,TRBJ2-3,CASSLAVGQTYTDTQYF
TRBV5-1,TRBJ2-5,CASSLGGQGQTQYF
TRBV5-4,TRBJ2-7,CASSLVGQGREQYF
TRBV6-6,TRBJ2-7,CASTREGYEQYF
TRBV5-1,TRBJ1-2,CASRREQGNYGYTF
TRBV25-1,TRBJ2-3,CASSESLSGTTQYF
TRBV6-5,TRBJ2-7,CASSYRGDYEQYF
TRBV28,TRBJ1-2,CASSLRGLPANYGYTF
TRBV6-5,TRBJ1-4,CASSYLEGEKLFF
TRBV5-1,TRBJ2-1,CASSTVAGAGEQFF
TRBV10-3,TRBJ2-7,CAISRGEVGYEQYF
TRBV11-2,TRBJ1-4,CASSRGDRSNEKLFF
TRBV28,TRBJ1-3,CASSLWGESSGNTIYF
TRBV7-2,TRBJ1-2,CASNVEGIYGYTF
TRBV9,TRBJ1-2,CASSVAPPVGGYYGYTF
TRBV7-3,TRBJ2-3,CASSPEHISADTQYF